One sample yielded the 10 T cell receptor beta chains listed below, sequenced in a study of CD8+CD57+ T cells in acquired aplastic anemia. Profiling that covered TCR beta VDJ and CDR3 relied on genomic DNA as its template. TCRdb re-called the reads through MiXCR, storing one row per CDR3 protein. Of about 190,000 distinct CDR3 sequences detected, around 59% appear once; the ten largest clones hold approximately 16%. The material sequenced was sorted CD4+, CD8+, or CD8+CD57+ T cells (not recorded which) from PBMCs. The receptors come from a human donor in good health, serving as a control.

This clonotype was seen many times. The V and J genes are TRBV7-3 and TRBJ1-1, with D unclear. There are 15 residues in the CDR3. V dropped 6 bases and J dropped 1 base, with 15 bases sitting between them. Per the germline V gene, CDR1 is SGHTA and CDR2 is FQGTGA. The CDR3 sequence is CASSPSGPENTEAFF. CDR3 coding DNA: TGTGCCAGCAGTCCCTCGGGCCCCGAGAACACTGAAGCTTTCTTT.

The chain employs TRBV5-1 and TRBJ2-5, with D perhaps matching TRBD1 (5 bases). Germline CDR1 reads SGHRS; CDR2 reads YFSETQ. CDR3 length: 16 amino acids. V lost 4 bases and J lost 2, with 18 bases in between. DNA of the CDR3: TGCGCCAGCAGCGTATGGCAGGGTATTGGGCAAGAGACCCAGTACTTC. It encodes CASSVWQGIGQETQYF.

CDR3 coding DNA: TGTGCCATCACCTCTACAGGGAGGGGAAGCAATGAGCAGTTCTTC. As protein: CAITSTGRGSNEQFF. This rearrangement joins TRBV10-3 to TRBJ2-1, with a tentative D call TRBD2 (7 bases). Germline lookup yields CDR1 ENHRY and CDR2 SYGVKD. V was cut by 7 bases and J by 6 bases, with 19 bases left in between. The length of the CDR3 is 15 residues.

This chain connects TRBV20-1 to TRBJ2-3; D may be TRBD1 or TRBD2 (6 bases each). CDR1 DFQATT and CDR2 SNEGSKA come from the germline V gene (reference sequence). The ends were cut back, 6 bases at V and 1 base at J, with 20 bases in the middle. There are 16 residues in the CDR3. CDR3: CSAPQSSGGRTDTQYF. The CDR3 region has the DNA TGCAGTGCCCCCCAGAGCTCTGGGGGGCGCACAGATACGCAGTATTTT.

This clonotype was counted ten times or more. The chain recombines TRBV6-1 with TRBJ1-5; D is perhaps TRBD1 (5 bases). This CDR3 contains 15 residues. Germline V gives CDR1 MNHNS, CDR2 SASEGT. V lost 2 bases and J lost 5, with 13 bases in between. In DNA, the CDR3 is TGTGCCAGCAGTGAAATGGCCCCGGGACATCAGCCCCAGCATTTT. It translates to CASSEMAPGHQPQHF.

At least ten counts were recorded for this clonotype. CDR3 sequence reads: CATSGTDTQYF. DNA of the CDR3: TGTGCCACCAGCGGTACGGATACGCAGTATTTT. The chain has TRBV15 and TRBJ2-3; no clear D gene. Looked up from germline, CDR1 is LNHNV and CDR2 is YYDKDF (reference sequence). The CDR3 is 11 residues long. The ends were cut back, 5 bases at V and 6 bases at J, with 6 bases in the middle.

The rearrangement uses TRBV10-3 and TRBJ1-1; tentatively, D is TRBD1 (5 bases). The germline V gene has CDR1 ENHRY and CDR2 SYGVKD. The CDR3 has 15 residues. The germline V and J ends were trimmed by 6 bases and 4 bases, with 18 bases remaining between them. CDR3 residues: CAISSGPERGTEAFF. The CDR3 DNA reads TGTGCCATCAGCTCGGGGCCCGAGAGGGGCACTGAAGCTTTCTTT.

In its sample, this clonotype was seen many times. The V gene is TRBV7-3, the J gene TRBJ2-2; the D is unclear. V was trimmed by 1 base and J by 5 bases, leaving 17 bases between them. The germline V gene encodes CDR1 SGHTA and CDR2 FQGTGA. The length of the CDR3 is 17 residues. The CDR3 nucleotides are TGTGCCAGCAGCTTAATTCCAGCCACCGGTTCGACCGGGGAGCTGTTTTTT. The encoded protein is CASSLIPATGSTGELFF. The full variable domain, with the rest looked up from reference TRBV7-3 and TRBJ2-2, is GAGVSQTPSNKVTEKGKYVELRCDPISGHTALYWYRQSLGQGPEFLIYFQGTGAADDSGLPNDRFFAVRPEGSVSTLKIQRTERGDSAVYLCASSLIPATGSTGELFFGEGSRLTVL.

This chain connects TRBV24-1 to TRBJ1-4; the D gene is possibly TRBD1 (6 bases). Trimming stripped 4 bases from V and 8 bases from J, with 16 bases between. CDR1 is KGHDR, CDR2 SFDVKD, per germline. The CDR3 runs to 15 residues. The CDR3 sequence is CATSEQTGSYEKLFF. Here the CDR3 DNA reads TGTGCCACCAGTGAACAGACAGGATCGTACGAAAAACTGTTTTTT.

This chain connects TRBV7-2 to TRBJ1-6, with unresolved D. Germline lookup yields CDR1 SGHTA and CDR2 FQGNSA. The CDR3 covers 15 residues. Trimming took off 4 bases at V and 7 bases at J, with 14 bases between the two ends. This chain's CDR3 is CASSSLRAQNSPLHF. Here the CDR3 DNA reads TGTGCCAGCAGCTCCCTCCGGGCTCAGAATTCACCCCTCCACTTT. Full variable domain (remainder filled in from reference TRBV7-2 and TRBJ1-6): GAGVSQSPSNKVTEKGKDVELRCDPISGHTALYWYRQSLGQGLEFLIYFQGNSAPDKSGLPSDRFSAERTGGSVSTLTIQRTQQEDSAVYLCASSSLRAQNSPLHFGNGTRLTVT.